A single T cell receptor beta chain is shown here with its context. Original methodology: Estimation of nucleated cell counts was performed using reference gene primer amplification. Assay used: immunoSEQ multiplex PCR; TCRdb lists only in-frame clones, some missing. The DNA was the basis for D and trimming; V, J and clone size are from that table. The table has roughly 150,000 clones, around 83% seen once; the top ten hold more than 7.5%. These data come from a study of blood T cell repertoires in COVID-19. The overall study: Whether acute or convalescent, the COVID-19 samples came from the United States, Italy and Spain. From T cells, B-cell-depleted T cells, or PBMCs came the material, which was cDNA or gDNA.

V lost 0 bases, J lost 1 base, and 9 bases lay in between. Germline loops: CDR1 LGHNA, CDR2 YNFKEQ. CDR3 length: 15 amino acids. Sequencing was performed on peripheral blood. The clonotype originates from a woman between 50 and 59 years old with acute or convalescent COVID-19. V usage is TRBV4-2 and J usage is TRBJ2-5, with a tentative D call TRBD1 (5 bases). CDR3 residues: CASSQEARAQETQYF. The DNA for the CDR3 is TGTGCCAGCAGCCAAGAGGCCAGGGCCCAAGAGACCCAGTACTTC.